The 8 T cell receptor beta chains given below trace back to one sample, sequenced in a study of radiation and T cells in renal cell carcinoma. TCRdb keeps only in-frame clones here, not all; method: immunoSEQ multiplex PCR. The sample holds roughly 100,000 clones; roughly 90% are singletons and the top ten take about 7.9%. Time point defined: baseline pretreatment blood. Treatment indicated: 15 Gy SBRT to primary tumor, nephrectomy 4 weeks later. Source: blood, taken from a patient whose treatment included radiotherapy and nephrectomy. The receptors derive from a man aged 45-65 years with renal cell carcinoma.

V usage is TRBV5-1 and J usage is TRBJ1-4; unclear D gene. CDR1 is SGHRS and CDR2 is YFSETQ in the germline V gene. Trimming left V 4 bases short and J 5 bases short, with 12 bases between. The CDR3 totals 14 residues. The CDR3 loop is CASSTDVTNEKLFF. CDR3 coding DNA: TGCGCCAGCAGCACGGACGTGACAAATGAAAAACTGTTTTTT.

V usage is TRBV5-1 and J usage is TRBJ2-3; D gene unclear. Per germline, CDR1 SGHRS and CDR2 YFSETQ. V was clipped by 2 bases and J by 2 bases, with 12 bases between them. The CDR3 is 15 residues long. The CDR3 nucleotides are TGCGCCAGCAGCTTCGGTTCCGAGTACACAGATACGCAGTATTTT. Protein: CASSFGSEYTDTQYF.

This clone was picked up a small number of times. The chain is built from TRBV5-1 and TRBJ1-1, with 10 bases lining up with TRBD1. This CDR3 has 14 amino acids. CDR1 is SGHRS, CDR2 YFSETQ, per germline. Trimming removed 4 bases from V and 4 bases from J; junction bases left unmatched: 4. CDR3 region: CASSPGQGITEAFF. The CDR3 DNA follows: TGCGCCAGCAGCCCGGGACAGGGGATCACTGAAGCTTTCTTT.

The CDR3 loop is CASSLVQLYNEQFF. The CDR3 DNA sequence: TGTGCCAGCAGCTTAGTACAGCTCTACAATGAGCAGTTCTTC. V is TRBV7-8 and J is TRBJ2-1; D remains unclear. Germline CDR1 is SGHVS and CDR2 is FQNEAQ. CDR3 length: 14 amino acids. V lost 1 base and J lost 3, with 7 bases in between.

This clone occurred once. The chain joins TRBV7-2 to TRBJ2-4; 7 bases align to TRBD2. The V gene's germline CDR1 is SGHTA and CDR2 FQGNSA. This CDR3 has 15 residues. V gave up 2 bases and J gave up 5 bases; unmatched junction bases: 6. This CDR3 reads CASSLRGRVENIQYF. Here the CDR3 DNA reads TGTGCCAGCAGCTTACGGGGGAGGGTGGAAAACATTCAGTACTTC. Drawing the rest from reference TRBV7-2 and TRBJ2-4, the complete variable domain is GAGVSQSPSNKVTEKGKDVELRCDPISGHTALYWYRQSLGQGLEFLIYFQGNSAPDKSGLPSDRFSAERTGGSVSTLTIQRTQQEDSAVYLCASSLRGRVENIQYFGAGTRLSVL.

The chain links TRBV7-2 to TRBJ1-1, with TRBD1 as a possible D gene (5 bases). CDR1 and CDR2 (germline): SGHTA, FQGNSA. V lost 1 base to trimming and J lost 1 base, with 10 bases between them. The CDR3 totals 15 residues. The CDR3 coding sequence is TGTGCCAGCAGCTTAGTAGGCAGGGCGAACACTGAAGCTTTCTTT. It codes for CASSLVGRANTEAFF.

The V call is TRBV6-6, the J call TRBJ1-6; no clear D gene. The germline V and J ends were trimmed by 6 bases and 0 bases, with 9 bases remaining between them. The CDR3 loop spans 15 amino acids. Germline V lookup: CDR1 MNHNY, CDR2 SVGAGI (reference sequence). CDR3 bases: TGTGCCAGCAGGTTTGAATTCTCCTATAATTCACCCCTCCACTTT. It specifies CASRFEFSYNSPLHF.

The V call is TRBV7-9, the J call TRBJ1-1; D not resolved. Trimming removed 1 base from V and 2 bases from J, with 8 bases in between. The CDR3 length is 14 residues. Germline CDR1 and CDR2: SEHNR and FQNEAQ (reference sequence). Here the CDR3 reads CASSLVLENTEAFF. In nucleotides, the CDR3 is TGTGCCAGCAGCTTAGTTTTGGAAAACACTGAAGCTTTCTTT.